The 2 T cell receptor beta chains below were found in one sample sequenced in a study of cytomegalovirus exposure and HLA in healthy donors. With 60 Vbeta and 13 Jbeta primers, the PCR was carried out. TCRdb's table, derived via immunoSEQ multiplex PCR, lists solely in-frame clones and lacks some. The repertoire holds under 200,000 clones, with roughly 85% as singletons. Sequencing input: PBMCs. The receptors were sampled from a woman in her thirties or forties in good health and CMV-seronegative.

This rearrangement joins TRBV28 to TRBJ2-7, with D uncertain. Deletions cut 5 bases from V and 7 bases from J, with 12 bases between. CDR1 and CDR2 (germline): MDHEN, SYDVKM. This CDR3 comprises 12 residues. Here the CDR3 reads CASSLGATEQYF. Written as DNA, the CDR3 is TGTGCCAGCAGTCTTGGAGCGACTGAGCAGTACTTC.

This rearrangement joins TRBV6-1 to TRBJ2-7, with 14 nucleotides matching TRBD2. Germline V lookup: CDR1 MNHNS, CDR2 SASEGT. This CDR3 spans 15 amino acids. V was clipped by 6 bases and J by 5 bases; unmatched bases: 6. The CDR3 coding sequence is TGTGCCAGCAGGGGGACTAGCGGGAGCATGGACGAGCAGTACTTC. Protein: CASRGTSGSMDEQYF.